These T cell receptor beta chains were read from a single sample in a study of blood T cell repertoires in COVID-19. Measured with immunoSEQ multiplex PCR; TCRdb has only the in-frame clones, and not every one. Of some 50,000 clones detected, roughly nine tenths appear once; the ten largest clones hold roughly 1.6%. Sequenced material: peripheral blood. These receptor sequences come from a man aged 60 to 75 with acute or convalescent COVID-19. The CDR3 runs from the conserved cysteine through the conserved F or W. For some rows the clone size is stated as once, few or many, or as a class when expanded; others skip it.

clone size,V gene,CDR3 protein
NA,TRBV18,CASSPSQGAAFF
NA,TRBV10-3,CAISGLGRAIGETQYF
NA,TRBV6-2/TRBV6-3,CASSPSGGLYNEQFF
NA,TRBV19,CASSPRGTYEQYF
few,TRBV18,CASSPGQGLRNTEAFF
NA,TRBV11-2,CASSFPGVGETQYF
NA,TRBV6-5,CASSYAGGNTEAFF
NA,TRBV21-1,CASSIRLEENDTEAFF
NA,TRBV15,CATSRDFDSGANVLTF
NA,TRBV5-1,CASSLLISSYSDTQYF
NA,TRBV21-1,CASNLLWWTGRGQPQHF
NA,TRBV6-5,CASSYSNIQETQYF
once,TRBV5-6,CASSLSRNYGYTF
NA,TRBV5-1,CASSGGQGSEETQYF
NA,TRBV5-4,CASRPDRGEPQHF
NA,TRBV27,CASSARGAGAGGRYF
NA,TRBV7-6,CASSSGGGGSYEQYF
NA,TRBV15,CATSRDAGGTDTQYF
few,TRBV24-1,CATSAGGQVGELFF
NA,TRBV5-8,CASSLGTGRFEAGELFF
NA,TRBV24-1,CATSDPTRGTEAFF
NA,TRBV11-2,CASSLVSDRAYEQYF
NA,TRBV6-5,CASSYLLTGMNTEAFF
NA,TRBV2,CASRRTDSNYGYTF
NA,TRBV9,CASSGTGEEFF
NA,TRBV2,CASSRTGPADTGELFF
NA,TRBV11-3,CASSGQGYTDTQYF
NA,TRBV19,CASSMYGGNTDTQYF
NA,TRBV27,CASSPPGGNTEAFF
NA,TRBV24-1,CATSALGEQYF
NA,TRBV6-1,CASSYETYEQYF
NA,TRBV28,CASSPWRGGVGQPQHF
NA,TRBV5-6,CASTLRGGEPQHF
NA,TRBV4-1,CASSRLVSPETNEKLFF
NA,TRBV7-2,CASSSTGRVQETQYF
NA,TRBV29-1,CSVDRRSGNTIYF
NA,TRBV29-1,CSVRARGYTEAFF
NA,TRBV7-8,CASSLDIGWTSGGSDTQYF
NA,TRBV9,CASSVVGGGYSTDTQYF
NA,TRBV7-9,CASSFRAPDTEAFF
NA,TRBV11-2,CASSLVTGTYGYTF
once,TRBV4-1,CASSQSRVLTEAFF
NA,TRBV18,CASSPTRDQTQYF
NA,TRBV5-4,CASSPDRGIVYGYTF
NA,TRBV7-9,CASTSAAGGTDTQYF
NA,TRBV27,CASRWGRGPQETQYF
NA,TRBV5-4,CASSLDGGGRNEQYF
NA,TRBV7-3,CASSPAGVRRTEAFF
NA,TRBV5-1,CASSSSTGLGTEAFF
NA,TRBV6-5,CASSPVRGNEKLFF
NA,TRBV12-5,CASGSGTSSYNEQFF
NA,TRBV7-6,CASSFSGGDREQYF
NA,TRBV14,CASSQDQSTDTQYF
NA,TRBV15,CATSRAVASGNTIYF